Shown below are 16 T cell receptor beta chains from a single sample sequenced in a study of OX40 agonist ivuxolimab in advanced cancers. Some clones are missing from TCRdb's copy, which holds only in-frame ones; the method was immunoSEQ multiplex PCR. In the table there are approximately 89,000 clones, roughly nine tenths of which are singletons. Sample: CD4+ or CD8+ T cells sorted from blood, taken in a trial of the OX40 agonist ivuxolimab. All receptors come from an adult with an advanced solid tumor such as melanoma, head and neck, liver or kidney cancer.

This chain links TRBV9 with TRBJ1-1, with D unresolved. The germline V and J ends were trimmed by 4 bases and 5 bases, with 15 bases remaining between them. The V gene's germline CDR1 is SGDLS and CDR2 YYNGEE. The CDR3 sequence is 14 residues long. The CDR3: CASSPRPTVTEAFF. CDR3 in DNA: TGTGCCAGCAGCCCAAGACCGACGGTAACTGAAGCTTTCTTT.

The DNA of the CDR3 is TGTGCCAGCTCGTATCTAGCGGGAGGGTCTTCAGATACGCAGTATTTT. This codes for CASSYLAGGSSDTQYF. V is TRBV18 and J is TRBJ2-3; TRBD2 agrees at 12 bases. CDR1 is KGHSH, CDR2 LQKENI, per germline. The CDR3 extends over 16 amino acids. J was trimmed by 4 bases and V by 6 bases; bases with no gene match: 8.

J is TRBJ2-1 and V is TRBV7-9, with D possibly being TRBD1 (8 bases). The length of the CDR3 is 13 residues. Trimming cost V 4 bases and J 15 bases, with 19 bases left between them. Germline V gene data show CDR1 as SEHNR and CDR2 as FQNEAQ (reference sequence). CDR3 sequence reads: CASSSSWTGRVFF. CDR3 sequence (DNA): TGTGCCAGCAGCTCCTCCTGGACAGGGAGGGTGTTCTTC.

V gene TRBV30 combines with J gene TRBJ1-1, with D tentatively TRBD1 (5 bases). Trimming took 3 bases from V and 4 from J, leaving 12 bases between them. The CDR3 loop spans 13 amino acids. CDR1 and CDR2 from the germline V gene are GTSNPN and SVGIG (reference sequence). The CDR3 DNA reads as TGTGCCTGGAGAAGGGGTACATTCACTGAAGCTTTCTTT. Its protein is CAWRRGTFTEAFF.

V is TRBV28 and J is TRBJ1-2; D unresolved. The V end was cut by 3 bases, the J end by 1 base, with 9 bases between. The CDR3 length is 14 residues. The V gene's germline CDR1 is MDHEN and CDR2 SYDVKM. CDR3 sequence: CASSLSVGNYGYTF. CDR3 DNA sequence: TGTGCCAGCAGTTTGTCGGTTGGTAACTATGGCTACACCTTC.

V and J are TRBV2 and TRBJ2-5, with 9 bases identical to TRBD2. Germline CDR1 is SNHLY and CDR2 is FYNNEI. The V and J ends lost 7 bases and 5 bases, in that order; junction bases with no gene match: 5. The CDR3 loop spans 13 amino acids. The CDR3 nucleotides are TGTGCCAGCACTAGCGGGATCGGTGAGACCCAGTACTTC. Translating it yields CASTSGIGETQYF.

This clone has only a few counts. Written as DNA, the CDR3 is TGTGCCAGCAGCCCGACATGGTTGTCGGATGAGCAGTTCTTC. Translation: CASSPTWLSDEQFF. The rearrangement links TRBV9 to TRBJ2-1; D is ambiguous. The V gene's germline CDR1 is SGDLS and CDR2 YYNGEE. The CDR3 spans 14 residues. V gave up 4 bases and J gave up 8 bases, with 16 bases separating them.

This rearrangement joins TRBV7-9 to TRBJ1-2; D remains unclear. The CDR3 is made up of 13 amino acids. The V and J ends lost 1 base and 8 bases respectively, with 11 bases between them. Germline V CDR1 and CDR2: SEHNR, FQNEAQ (reference sequence). The CDR3 bases are TGTGCCAGCAGCTTAGATCTGTCCCCGGGCTACACCTTC. It translates to CASSLDLSPGYTF.

Notes on this clone: The same CDR3 arises from other DNA sequences in this sample as well. The V call is TRBV5-1, the J call TRBJ2-2; perhaps TRBD1 as D (6 bases). CDR1 SGHRS and CDR2 YFSETQ come from the germline V gene. This CDR3 is 14 amino acids long. V lost 5 bases, J lost 8 bases, and 16 bases lay in between. The CDR3 sequence is CASSPGAVNGELFF. The CDR3 DNA is TGCGCCAGCAGTCCAGGGGCCGTGAATGGGGAGCTGTTTTTT. Full variable domain (outside the CDR3, taken from reference TRBV5-1 and TRBJ2-2): KAGVTQTPRYLIKTRGQQVTLSCSPISGHRSVSWYQQTPGQGLQFLFEYFSETQRNKGNFPGRFSGRQFSNSRSEMNVSTLELGDSALYLCASSPGAVNGELFFGEGSRLTVL.

The chain joins TRBV10-2 to TRBJ2-7; D not certain. The CDR3 is 16 amino acids. Trimming removed 0 bases at V and 0 bases at J, with 12 bases between. Germline lookup yields CDR1 WSHSY and CDR2 SAAADI. The CDR3 bases are TGCGCCAGCAGTGAGTCGAATCCGGTAAGCTCCTACGAGCAGTACTTC. Amino acids: CASSESNPVSSYEQYF.

V usage is TRBV11-3 and J usage is TRBJ2-3; either TRBD1 or TRBD2 may supply D (5 bases each). V was cut by 3 bases and J by 2 bases, with 9 bases left in between. CDR3 length: 14 residues. Germline CDR1 is SGHNT and CDR2 is YENEEA. CDR3 coding DNA: TGTGCCAGCAGCTTCTCGGGACCCACAGATACGCAGTATTTT. This sequence encodes CASSFSGPTDTQYF.

CDR3 coding DNA: TGTGCCAGCAGTGTGGGACTAGCGCTCACCTACGAGCAGTACTTC. It encodes CASSVGLALTYEQYF. V is TRBV6-1 and J is TRBJ2-7, with 10 bases lining up with TRBD2. The ends lost 4 bases at V and 2 bases at J; junction bases unmatched: 5. The CDR3 is 15 residues long. CDR1 is MNHNS, CDR2 SASEGT, per germline.

The rearrangement uses TRBV18 and TRBJ1-1, with 8 bases fitting TRBD1. The CDR3 totals 15 residues. The V segment lost 2 bases and the J segment 1 base; nucleotides outside the gene matches: 3. Germline lookup yields CDR1 KGHSH and CDR2 LQKENI. As DNA, the CDR3 is TGTGCCAGCTCACCAGGGACAGGACAGAACACTGAAGCTTTCTTT. It codes for CASSPGTGQNTEAFF.

This clone was found once. V and J are TRBV30 and TRBJ2-5; no definite D call. Per germline, CDR1 GTSNPN and CDR2 SVGIG (reference sequence). The ends were cut back, 8 bases at V and 5 bases at J, with 9 bases in the middle. The CDR3 totals 10 residues. CDR3 residues: CAGLWETQYF. CDR3 DNA: TGTGCCGGTCTCTGGGAGACCCAGTACTTC.

In DNA, the CDR3 is TGTGCCAGCATCAACCCGGGCCTCCAAGAGACCCAGTACTTC. Amino acid sequence: CASINPGLQETQYF. This chain connects TRBV28 to TRBJ2-5; D is ambiguous. The length of the CDR3 is 14 residues. V lost 7 bases to trimming and J lost 1 base, with 13 bases between them. CDR1 and CDR2 (germline): MDHEN, SYDVKM.

This clone was counted only a few times. The CDR3 DNA sequence: TGTGCCAGCAGGGAGGCGGAGGCGTCCTACGAGCAGTACTTC. It yields the protein CASREAEASYEQYF. The chain employs TRBV7-9 and TRBJ2-7, with D maybe TRBD2 (5 bases). Trimming left V 6 bases short and J 1 base short, with 13 bases between. Germline V gene data show CDR1 as SEHNR and CDR2 as FQNEAQ (reference sequence). The CDR3 is 14 amino acids.